Here is one T cell receptor beta chain with its context. Sequencing used immunoSEQ multiplex PCR; TCRdb keeps in-frame clones, though not all of them. The data show about 220,000 clones, about four fifths seen once. These data come from a study of blood T cell repertoires in COVID-19. Study summary: COVID-19 samples, acute and convalescent, were from the United States, Italy and Spain. Sources were T cells, B-cell-depleted T cells, or PBMCs; the material itself was cDNA or gDNA.

This CDR3 has 15 residues. Germline V CDR1 and CDR2: KGHSH, LQKENI. With V trimmed by 2 bases and J by 11 bases, 8 bases remained unmatched. This sequence originates from a woman aged 80 or older with acute or convalescent COVID-19. Sequencing was carried out using peripheral blood. The rearrangement uses TRBV18 and TRBJ1-5; 11 bases align to TRBD1. CDR3 amino acids: CASSPGTGGVRAQHF. CDR3 in DNA: TGTGCCAGCTCACCAGGGACAGGGGGAGTGAGGGCCCAGCATTTT.